A single sample is the source of the 23 T cell receptor beta chains below, sequenced in a study of OX40 agonist ivuxolimab in advanced cancers. Libraries were prepared by immunoSEQ multiplex PCR; TCRdb keeps only in-frame clonotypes and omits some of them. The data contain 77,000 or so clones, over 70% of them singletons. The sequenced sample was CD4+ or CD8+ T cells sorted from blood, obtained in a trial of the OX40 agonist ivuxolimab. Every receptor here comes from an adult with an advanced solid tumor such as melanoma, head and neck, liver or kidney cancer.

V and J are TRBV6-1 and TRBJ1-2; D possibly corresponds to TRBD1 (6 bases). This CDR3 is 12 amino acids long. Germline CDR1 is MNHNS and CDR2 is SASEGT. Deletions cut 7 bases from V and 3 bases from J, with 9 bases between. CDR3 loop: CASTDRDYGYTF. In nucleotides, the CDR3 is TGTGCCAGCACGGACAGAGACTATGGCTACACCTTC.

The rearrangement links TRBV19 to TRBJ1-5; D call uncertain. V dropped 3 bases and J dropped 7 bases, with 7 bases sitting between them. The CDR3 has 12 amino acids. The germline V gene encodes CDR1 LNHDA and CDR2 SQIVND (reference sequence). CDR3 DNA sequence: TGTGCCAGTAGTATGCTATCCCAGCCCCAGCATTTT. This translates into CASSMLSQPQHF.

The chain couples TRBV18 to TRBJ1-2; D is ambiguous. The CDR3 has 13 amino acids. V lost 0 bases and J lost 8, with 10 bases in between. Germline CDR1 and CDR2: KGHSH and LQKENI. The CDR3, as DNA: TGTGCCAGCTCACCACCGGGAGGTAGGGGCTACACCTTC. This sequence encodes CASSPPGGRGYTF.

The rearrangement uses TRBV7-8 and TRBJ1-2; TRBD1 agrees at 7 bases. The CDR3 consists of 14 residues. Germline values: CDR1 SGHVS, CDR2 FQNEAQ. V lost 4 bases to trimming and J lost 4 bases; unmatched junction nucleotides: 6. The CDR3 region has the DNA TGTGCCAGCAGCTCCCGGGACAGCTCCTATGGCTACACCTTC. It encodes CASSSRDSSYGYTF.

This clone was counted a few times. The rearrangement uses TRBV4-1 and TRBJ1-2, with a possible D match to TRBD1 (6 bases). The CDR3 contains 15 residues. Germline assignment: CDR1 MGHRA and CDR2 YSYEKL. V shed 4 bases and J shed 5 bases, with 17 bases lying between them. DNA for the CDR3: TGCGCCAGCAGCCCTTTACAGATCCAGGGGTATGGCTACACCTTC. This encodes CASSPLQIQGYGYTF.

This clone has a single count. Sequence at one end of the junction differs from germline and may be a read error. CDR3 bases: TGTGCCAGCTCCCCACAGAAGCGGGACAGCAATCAGCCCCAGCATTTT. Protein product: CASSPQKRDSNQPQHF. The gene calls are TRBV18 and TRBJ1-5, with D possibly matching TRBD1 (5 bases). In germline, CDR1 is KGHSH, CDR2 LQKENI. The CDR3 runs to 16 residues.

The chain uses TRBV6-1 and TRBJ1-1; the D gene is possibly TRBD1 (5 bases). This CDR3 has 15 residues. Germline CDR1 MNHNS, CDR2 SASEGT. V was clipped by 10 bases and J by 2 bases, with 20 bases between them. DNA for the CDR3: TGTGCCACCAAGCTAGGGCAGGGAGCAAACACTGAAGCTTTCTTT. Residues: CATKLGQGANTEAFF.

In this sample, this clone turned up once. The CDR3 region is CASSFGLSRYEQYF. The CDR3 nucleotides are TGCGCCAGCAGCTTCGGACTTAGCCGCTACGAGCAGTACTTC. This chain uses TRBV5-1 with TRBJ2-7; tentative D call: TRBD2 (5 bases). The V gene's germline CDR1 is SGHRS and CDR2 YFSETQ. CDR3 length equals 14 residues. Trimming stripped 2 bases from V and 3 bases from J, with 12 bases between.

The rearrangement uses TRBV7-2 and TRBJ2-7; possibly TRBD2 for D (6 bases). Trimming stripped 2 bases from V and 0 bases from J, with 11 bases between. Germline lookup yields CDR1 SGHTA and CDR2 FQGNSA. The CDR3 contains 15 residues. CDR3 residues: CASSLLASASYEQYF. The CDR3 DNA is TGTGCCAGCAGCTTACTAGCGAGCGCCTCCTACGAGCAGTACTTC.

This clone was seen a handful of times. The rearrangement links TRBV5-1 to TRBJ2-5; D unresolved. Germline CDR1 SGHRS, CDR2 YFSETQ. Trimming left V 0 bases short and J 0 bases short, with 12 bases between. The CDR3 is 16 amino acids. CDR3 sequence: CASSLGVGTYQETQYF. The CDR3 nucleotides are TGCGCCAGCAGCTTGGGGGTTGGCACCTACCAAGAGACCCAGTACTTC.

The gene calls are TRBV19 and TRBJ2-3, with 7 bases lining up with TRBD2. CDR3 length: 14 residues. Per germline, CDR1 LNHDA and CDR2 SQIVND (reference sequence). V shed 5 bases, J shed 1 base, and the junction held 3 bases outside the gene matches. The CDR3 bases are TGTGCCAGTAGTGTTACTAGCGGCACAGATACGCAGTATTTT. It codes for CASSVTSGTDTQYF.

CDR3 nucleotides: TGTGCCAGCAGTTACTCACCGGGACAGGACAATTCACCCCTCCACTTT. It encodes CASSYSPGQDNSPLHF. The rearrangement uses TRBV6-5 and TRBJ1-6; 8 positions agree with TRBD1. V shed 0 bases and J 7 bases; nucleotides not matched to a gene: 5. The CDR3 loop spans 16 amino acids. Germline loops: CDR1 MNHEY, CDR2 SVGAGI.

This clone was observed a few times. This sequence joins TRBV6-5 and TRBJ1-2; TRBD1 matches at 11 bases. J was trimmed by 5 bases and V by 2 bases; bases with no gene match: 4. This CDR3 is built from 15 residues. Germline values: CDR1 MNHEY, CDR2 SVGAGI. As DNA, the CDR3 is TGTGCCAGCAGTTACGGACAGGGGGCTGGATATGGCTACACCTTC. Amino acids: CASSYGQGAGYGYTF.

The chain combines TRBV6-5 with TRBJ1-1; 9 positions agree with TRBD1. From germline, CDR1 is MNHEY and CDR2 SVGAGI. Trimming at V came to 6 bases and at J to 7 bases, leaving 3 bases not matched to a gene. The CDR3 length is 12 residues. The CDR3 DNA follows: TGTGCCAGCAGCCGACAGGGGGGTGAAGCTTTCTTT. Its translation is CASSRQGGEAFF.

This chain connects TRBV18 to TRBJ1-2, with no clear D. This CDR3 spans 13 amino acids. Trimming stripped 3 bases from V and 3 bases from J, with 8 bases between. Germline lookup yields CDR1 KGHSH and CDR2 LQKENI. The CDR3 region is CASSPGRDYGYTF. DNA of the CDR3: TGTGCCAGCTCACCTGGGAGAGACTATGGCTACACCTTC. Complete variable domain (other parts from reference TRBV18 and TRBJ1-2): NAGVMQNPRHLVRRRGQEARLRCSPMKGHSHVYWYRQLPEEGLKFMVYLQKENIIDESGMPKERFSAEFPKEGPSILRIQQVVRGDSAAYFCASSPGRDYGYTFGSGTRLTVV.

V and J are TRBV9 and TRBJ2-2, with a possible D match to TRBD1 (5 bases). Germline values: CDR1 SGDLS, CDR2 YYNGEE. The CDR3 runs to 15 residues. V was trimmed by 1 base and J by 1 base, leaving 8 bases between them. The CDR3 nucleotides read TGTGCCAGCAGCGTAAATACAGGGAACACCGGGGAGCTGTTTTTT. It yields the protein CASSVNTGNTGELFF. The entire variable domain, with the rest obtained from reference TRBV9 and TRBJ2-2, is as follows: DSGVTQTPKHLITATGQRVTLRCSPRSGDLSVYWYQQSLDQGLQFLIQYYNGEERAKGNILERFSAQQFPDLHSELNLSSLELGDSALYFCASSVNTGNTGELFFGEGSRLTVL.

V and J are TRBV5-1 and TRBJ1-1; D gene ambiguous. The length of the CDR3 is 14 residues. V shed 0 bases and J shed 1 base, with 7 bases lying between them. From germline, CDR1 is SGHRS and CDR2 YFSETQ. DNA for the CDR3: TGCGCCAGCAGCTTGGCCGCACAGAACACTGAAGCTTTCTTT. It encodes CASSLAAQNTEAFF. Full variable domain (remainder filled in from reference TRBV5-1 and TRBJ1-1): KAGVTQTPRYLIKTRGQQVTLSCSPISGHRSVSWYQQTPGQGLQFLFEYFSETQRNKGNFPGRFSGRQFSNSRSEMNVSTLELGDSALYLCASSLAAQNTEAFFGQGTRLTVV.

The chain has TRBV25-1 and TRBJ1-4; possibly TRBD1 for D (6 bases). The germline CDR1 and CDR2 sequences are MGHDK and SYGVNS. The V end lost 3 bases, the J end lost 3 bases, and 11 bases lay between the germline ends. The CDR3 length is 15 residues. CDR3 protein: CASSEDRSANEKLFF. DNA of the CDR3: TGTGCCAGCAGTGAGGACAGATCGGCTAATGAAAAACTGTTTTTT.

This rearrangement joins TRBV9 to TRBJ1-3, with a weak D call TRBD1 (5 bases). Trimming removed 3 bases from V and 0 bases from J, with 10 bases in between. Germline CDR1 reads SGDLS; CDR2 reads YYNGEE. This CDR3 is built from 15 residues. CDR3 protein: CASSGRDPSGNTIYF. The CDR3 DNA follows: TGTGCCAGCAGCGGGCGGGACCCCTCTGGAAACACCATATATTTT. Looking up the rest from reference TRBV9 and TRBJ1-3 gives the full variable domain: DSGVTQTPKHLITATGQRVTLRCSPRSGDLSVYWYQQSLDQGLQFLIQYYNGEERAKGNILERFSAQQFPDLHSELNLSSLELGDSALYFCASSGRDPSGNTIYFGEGSWLTVV.

The chain couples TRBV4-1 to TRBJ2-1, with D tentatively TRBD2 (6 bases). The V gene lost 5 bases and the J gene lost 2 bases, with 28 bases spanning the gap. The CDR3 sequence is 20 residues long. Germline CDR1 is MGHRA and CDR2 is YSYEKL. This CDR3 is CASSEGTVVAVLSPYNEQFF. The CDR3 DNA sequence: TGCGCCAGCAGCGAAGGAACGGTAGTAGCGGTCCTTTCCCCCTACAATGAGCAGTTCTTC.

This clone was picked up a small number of times. This chain connects TRBV19 to TRBJ1-6; 7 bases are a match to TRBD1. There are 14 residues in the CDR3. Germline values: CDR1 LNHDA, CDR2 SQIVND (reference sequence). V gave up 6 bases and J gave up 6 bases; unmatched junction bases: 5. For the CDR3, the DNA is TGTGCCAGTAGAGCCGGGACAGTTAATTCACCCCTCCACTTT. Residues: CASRAGTVNSPLHF.

CDR3 in DNA: TGTGCCAGCAGTTCGGGACAGGGTCTTTGGGGCTACACCTTC. Its translation: CASSSGQGLWGYTF. This rearrangement joins TRBV2 to TRBJ1-2; 9 nucleotides agree with TRBD1. After removal of 5 bases from V and 8 bases from J, the junction contained 9 bases not matched to a gene. CDR1 and CDR2 (germline): SNHLY, FYNNEI. This CDR3 has 14 residues.

The J gene is TRBJ2-1, the V gene TRBV19; 9 bases fit TRBD1. Trimming at V came to 6 bases and at J to 7 bases, leaving 10 bases not matched to a gene. This CDR3 comprises 15 residues. CDR1 LNHDA and CDR2 SQIVND come from the germline V gene (reference sequence). The CDR3 sequence: CASSLQGASGNEQFF. For the CDR3, the DNA is TGTGCCAGTAGCTTACAGGGGGCGTCAGGGAATGAGCAGTTCTTC.